The subject of this entry is one T cell receptor (beta chain). Its antigen is as yet unknown. It was CD45RO-negative cells, positively selected for CCR7, that made up naive CD8 cells, with terminally differentiated effector memory CD45RA+ cells excluded. Every donor, a Caucasian adult, lived in Nashville, Tennessee. The sample is drawn from a study of shared clonotypes between healthy human individuals. Whole-study findings and limits: When compared with the clonotypes that were shared by all four sorted-subset donors, the non-shared clonotypes turned out to have lower generation probabilities. Sorted-subset sequencing was shown by rarefaction to be incomplete despite large depth.

Sequencing was performed with immunoSEQ multiplex PCR; in TCRdb, only in-frame clones are kept and a portion is missing. The sample lists 1.5 million to 2.5 million clones, over 85% occurring once. Germline values: CDR1 SGHDN, CDR2 FVKESK. The CDR3 extends over 15 amino acids. V lost 0 bases and J lost 0; bases outside the gene matches: 2. The TCR sequence derives from a man aged 18 to 29 in good health. The chain uses TRBV14 and TRBJ2-7, with TRBD1 identical over 7 bases. Sequences were obtained from naive CD8+ T cells sorted from blood. This CDR3 is CASSQDAGGSYEQYF. In nucleotides, the CDR3 is TGTGCCAGCAGCCAAGATGCAGGGGGCTCCTACGAGCAGTACTTC.